This T cell receptor (beta chain) was sequenced for a study of T-cell reconstitution after alpha-beta-depleted transplantation in children (dated by TCRdb to the mid-2010s). Some background on the complete study: T-cell immune reconstitution after TCRalphabeta/CD19-depleted allogeneic hematopoietic cell transplantation in children was quantitatively tracked in the study by means of TCR repertoire profiling. The full study reports these points: In some patients, high TCRbeta diversity at day 60 was attributed to recipient T cells and intrathymic progenitors that had survived conditioning. The frequencies of hyperexpanded clones fell over the following months, and after one year, T-cell counts and TCRbeta diversity were mostly attributed to newly produced T cells. The apparently early alphabetaT-cell count recovery about two months after transplant was reportedly dependent on only several hundred rapidly expanded clones derived from non-depleted graft cells.

Explained via the paper, the treatment or condition label denotes: allogeneic hematopoietic cell transplantation with graft depleted of TCRalphabeta T cells and CD19 B cells. TCRalphabeta/CD19-depleted allogeneic hematopoietic cell grafts were given to the transplant recipients, all of whom were children. The trim is 5 bases for V and 1 base for J, with a gap of 12 bases between the germline ends. The germline V gene gives CDR1 as SGHRS and CDR2 as YFSETQ. Taken from cysteine to phenylalanine, the CDR3 has 15 residues. Of all the DNA, just the CDR3 is kept, 45 bases in frame from base 1. This clonotype was seen repeatedly, ten times or more. The target of this receptor is not known. Qualities for individual bases were not recorded, and no much larger clone is one base off. The library was generated by PCR. The run used an Illumina HiSeq 2500. TCR libraries were prepared with molecular barcoding, using unique molecular identifiers to normalize TCRbeta repertoire quantification. The raw public reads went through TCRdb reprocessing: fastp at Q25, MiXCR clone calling, in-frame beta chains kept. Rows with one shared CDR3 protein collapse into an entry with the most common genes and DNA. This sample has 440,000 or so distinct CDR3 sequences in its table, and over 40% of those were observed once. The ten largest clones take up roughly a quarter of the sample.

The clonotype was recovered from a girl aged 2 to 10 with aplastic anemia, due to receive a stem cell transplant. Here the chain combines TRBV5-1 and TRBJ2-2, with TRBD1 tentatively as D gene (6 bases match). Sequencing used PBMCs, obtained before TCRalphabeta/CD19-depleted stem cell transplant. Read as DNA, the sequence is TGCGCCAGCAGTTATTCGACAGGGAACACCGGGGAGCTGTTTTTT. Its protein is CASSYSTGNTGELFF.